These 3 T cell receptor beta chains share one sample of origin, sequenced in a study of cytomegalovirus exposure and HLA in healthy donors. Assay used: immunoSEQ multiplex PCR; TCRdb lists only in-frame clones, some missing. The sample gives 150,000 to 200,000 clones, about 89% of which show up once; approximately 7% is in the top ten. What was sequenced was PBMCs. These TCRs come from a man under 40 in good health and CMV-seropositive.

The chain joins TRBV7-9 to TRBJ1-2; the D gene is possibly TRBD1 (5 bases). The CDR3 is 15 amino acids. Germline V gene lookup returns CDR1 SEHNR and CDR2 FQNEAQ (reference sequence). Trimming left V 5 bases short and J 8 bases short, with 21 bases between. The CDR3 DNA reads as TGTGCCAGCAGCGCTGATGTCCGTTGGACAAGCGGCTACACCTTC. It translates to CASSADVRWTSGYTF.

The rearrangement uses TRBV28 and TRBJ1-5; 11 bases map to TRBD1. The junction had 8 bases not matched to a gene; V was cut back by 5 bases and J by 5 bases. The CDR3 length is 16 residues. The germline V gene has CDR1 MDHEN and CDR2 SYDVKM. CDR3 coding DNA: TGTGCCAGCAGTCCGGACAGGGGGCGCCGGGATCAGCCCCAGCATTTT. It is translated as CASSPDRGRRDQPQHF.

This clone was observed at least ten times. The rearrangement links TRBV7-9 to TRBJ2-7; D ambiguous. The V end lost 5 bases, the J end lost 3 bases, and 2 bases lay between the germline ends. The CDR3 spans 10 residues. Per germline, CDR1 SEHNR and CDR2 FQNEAQ (reference sequence). Here the CDR3 DNA reads TGTGCCAGCAGCGGCTACGAGCAGTACTTC. Its protein product is CASSGYEQYF.